The entry below describes one T cell receptor (beta chain). Its specificity is not known. There are 15 residues in the CDR3. V was shortened by 3 bases and J by 2 bases, with 14 bases between the two germline ends. Germline CDR1 and CDR2: LNHDA and SQIVND (reference sequence). The entry originates in a study of shared clonotypes between healthy human individuals. The study, taken as a whole, reports: It was the few donors that limited the genetic and exposure-history diversity represented. A few donors held about 5.1% of naive CD4 clonotypes in common.

It was CD45RO-negative cells, positively selected for CCR7, that made up naive CD8 cells, with terminally differentiated effector memory CD45RA+ cells excluded. Caucasian adults residing in Nashville, Tennessee made up all the donors. In the study's own analysis: For the immunoSEQ data, sequences were junction-only without quality scores, so filtering differed. Some clones are missing from TCRdb's copy, which holds only in-frame ones; the method was immunoSEQ multiplex PCR. From that table come the V and J calls and clone size; the DNA was used to work out D and trimming. Counted here are about 1,800,000 clones, about 95% occurring once; the ten biggest clones make up approximately 1.2%.

The chain joins TRBV19 to TRBJ2-7; no firm D call. The source of this sequence is a man between 18 and 29 years old in good health. Sequenced sample: naive CD8+ T cells sorted from blood. The CDR3 region is CASSINTDAPYEQYF. The CDR3 nucleotides are TGTGCCAGTAGTATCAACACAGACGCCCCCTACGAGCAGTACTTC.